The sequence of this T cell receptor beta chain was determined in a study of blood T cell repertoires in COVID-19. Study in general: Acute and convalescent COVID-19 samples came from the United States, Italy and Spain.

The CDR3 totals 16 residues. In germline, CDR1 is LNHDA, CDR2 SQIVND (reference sequence). V lost 11 bases and J lost 2; bases outside the gene matches: 10. Study processing details: Estimation of nucleated cell counts relied on the amplification of reference gene primers. Assay used: immunoSEQ multiplex PCR; TCRdb lists only in-frame clones, some missing. Clonal size and the V and J genes are those of that table, whereas D and trimming came from the DNA. Of 100,000 to 150,000 clones listed, around 74% are singletons. In its sample, this clone was seen a few times. This sequence was found in a man in his sixties with acute or convalescent COVID-19. J is TRBJ1-5 and V is TRBV19, with 12 nucleotides matching TRBD1. The sample was peripheral blood. The CDR3 spells CAGGQGARGGNQPQHF. Here the CDR3 DNA reads TGTGCCGGGGGACAGGGGGCGCGGGGAGGCAATCAGCCCCAGCATTTT.